This T cell receptor (beta chain) was identified in a study of CD8 T cells in Susac syndrome. Random hexamers were used to reverse transcribe roughly 0.45 to 1 ug of RNA. TCRdb reprocessed the immunoSEQ multiplex PCR reads with MiXCR, giving one entry per CDR3 protein. The table has 150,000 to 200,000 distinct CDR3 sequences, around 94% seen once. There are 14 residues in the CDR3. Germline assignment: CDR1 DFQATT and CDR2 SNEGSKA (reference sequence). Trimming took 2 bases from V and 2 from J, leaving 11 bases between them. The rearrangement links TRBV20-1 to TRBJ2-3, with D tentatively TRBD2 (5 bases). Sequencing input: CD4+ T cells from PBMCs. The receptor's source is a human donor in good health. CDR3 protein: CSARKRSLTDTQYF. In DNA, the CDR3 is TGCAGTGCTAGAAAGCGGTCCCTCACAGATACGCAGTATTTT.